The rows below give T cell receptor beta chains drawn from one sample of a study of cytomegalovirus exposure and HLA in healthy donors. TCRdb's copy holds only in-frame clones and misses some; the assay was immunoSEQ multiplex PCR. The repertoire holds 84,000 or so clones, with 70% to 85% as singletons. Sequenced input: PBMCs. All receptors derive from a man in his thirties or forties in good health and CMV-seronegative. Each CDR3 is given with its conserved first and last residue. The D gene is left open where the match is weak. Clone size is stated in some rows and not others, as once, few, many or a class when expanded.

abundance	d_gene	v_gene	j_gene	CDR3aa	CDR3nt
-	TRBD1	TRBV6-1	TRBJ1-2	CASSLTGVGGYGYTF	TGTGCCAGCAGCCTTACAGGGGTCGGCGGCTATGGCTACACCTTC
-	-	TRBV7-6	TRBJ2-1	CASSLVSGVSPYNEQFF	TGTGCCAGCAGCTTAGTCTCGGGGGTTTCCCCCTACAATGAGCAGTTCTTC
-	-	TRBV9	TRBJ1-1	CASSVEERTEAFF	TGTGCCAGCAGCGTAGAAGAGAGGACTGAAGCTTTCTTT
once	TRBD1	TRBV27	TRBJ1-1	CASSSRGVNTEAFF	TGTGCCAGCAGTTCCAGGGGGGTGAACACTGAAGCTTTCTTT
-	TRBD1	TRBV11-3	TRBJ1-6	CASGPGGVGNSPLHF	TGTGCCAGCGGACCAGGGGGAGTGGGTAATTCACCCCTCCACTTT
-	-	TRBV28	TRBJ1-2	CASSLGDCGYTF	TGTGCCAGCAGTTTAGGAGACTGTGGCTACACCTTC
-	-	TRBV14	TRBJ1-2	CASSQERLANYGYTF	TGTGCCAGCAGCCAAGAACGCTTAGCTAACTATGGCTACACCTTC
-	TRBD2	TRBV5-1	TRBJ2-1	CASSERDRFNEQFF	TGCGCCAGCAGCGAGCGGGACCGATTCAATGAGCAGTTCTTC
-	-	TRBV15	TRBJ2-5	CATSRDPSAETQYF	TGTGCCACCAGCAGAGATCCTAGTGCTGAGACCCAGTACTTC
-	TRBD1	TRBV7-7	TRBJ2-3	CASSLELTGDNTQYF	TGTGCCAGCAGCTTAGAATTGACAGGGGATAATACGCAGTATTTT
-	-	TRBV16	TRBJ2-3	CASSRSTERLSDTQYF	TGTGCCAGCAGTAGGTCGACAGAGAGGTTGTCAGATACGCAGTATTTT
-	TRBD1	TRBV7-2	TRBJ1-5	CASSLMTGRSNQPQHF	TGTGCCAGCAGCTTAATGACAGGGCGCAGCAATCAGCCCCAGCATTTT
-	TRBD1	TRBV7-2	TRBJ1-2	CASSRTGGNYGYTF	TGTGCCAGCAGCAGGACAGGGGGCAACTATGGCTACACCTTC
-	-	TRBV27	TRBJ1-5	CASSLTIAQPQHF	TGTGCCAGCAGTTTAACAATAGCCCAGCCCCAGCATTTT
once	-	TRBV5-1	TRBJ2-5	CASSFSPGGETQYF	TGCGCCAGCAGCTTTTCCCCGGGCGGGGAGACCCAGTACTTC
-	TRBD1	TRBV7-9	TRBJ2-7	CASSLRQGSVYEQYF	TGTGCCAGCAGCCTACGACAGGGATCGGTTTACGAGCAGTACTTC